The next 15 T cell receptor beta chains were all read from a single sample in a study of Ad26.COV2.S vaccination and SARS-CoV-2 variants. Treatment in this sample: some 20 received Ad26.COV2.S at low or high dose, single or two shots; roughly five received placebo; per-sample allocation not given. The samples date from day 63 after the first vaccine or placebo injection. Some clones are missing from TCRdb's copy, which holds only in-frame ones; the method was immunoSEQ multiplex PCR. The data show fewer than 400,000 clones, 70% to 90% seen once. Sequencing used peripheral blood, obtained in a trial of Ad26.COV2.S vaccine versus placebo. These receptors originate from a person between 18 and 59 years old who received the Ad26.COV2.S COVID-19 vaccine or a placebo.

The genes are TRBV30 and TRBJ1-2; D unresolved. Per germline, CDR1 GTSNPN and CDR2 SVGIG (reference sequence). Trimming took off 2 bases at V and 7 bases at J, with 11 bases between the two ends. This CDR3 spans 12 amino acids. CDR3 nucleotide sequence: TGTGCCTGGAGTCAGACTTTGGGTGGCTACACCTTC. The encoded protein is CAWSQTLGGYTF.

The chain joins TRBV30 to TRBJ1-2; D possibly corresponds to TRBD1 (5 bases). V lost 4 bases to trimming and J lost 4 bases, with 16 bases between them. CDR1 and CDR2 from the germline V gene are GTSNPN and SVGIG (reference sequence). The CDR3 totals 14 residues. In DNA, the CDR3 is TGTGCCTGGACGAGAAGGGGATTTAGCTATGGCTACACCTTC. This gives the protein CAWTRRGFSYGYTF.

This clone turned up a few times. The chain links TRBV23-1 to TRBJ1-5; D is perhaps TRBD1 (6 bases). TRBV23-1 is reported as an ORF; its role is uncertain. Trimming pared 8 bases from V and 0 bases from J, leaving 11 bases between. The length of the CDR3 is 14 residues. In DNA, the CDR3 is TGCGCCAGCCCTTCAGGGGATAGCAATCAGCCCCAGCATTTT. Translating gives CASPSGDSNQPQHF.

Here the CDR3 DNA reads TGTGCCAGCAGTGAATACTCTGGAAAAAGCACAGATACGCAGTATTTT. This sequence encodes CASSEYSGKSTDTQYF. The V call is TRBV2, the J call TRBJ2-3; no firm D call. This CDR3 is 16 amino acids long. In germline, CDR1 is SNHLY, CDR2 FYNNEI. Trimming stripped 2 bases from V and 0 bases from J, with 12 bases between.

This sequence joins TRBV21-1 and TRBJ1-5; the table's D call, TRBD1, was not checked against the DNA. TRBV21-1 corresponds to a pseudogene. The CDR3 totals 16 residues. CDR3 region: CASSKPRQRKNQPQHF. In DNA form, the CDR3 reads TGTGCCAGCAGCAAACCACGACAAAGGAAAAATCAGCCCCAGCATTTT.

The chain carries TRBV6-1 and TRBJ1-4; 8 bases match TRBD1. Germline CDR1 reads MNHNS; CDR2 reads SASEGT. Losses at the gene ends were 3 bases for V and 7 bases for J; bases not matched to a gene: 4. This CDR3 has 14 residues. The CDR3 DNA reads as TGTGCCAGCAGTGAGGGACAGGCGCCTGAAAAACTGTTTTTT. Translating it yields CASSEGQAPEKLFF.

V and J are TRBV7-9 and TRBJ2-2; 15 bases line up with TRBD2. With 4 bases clipped from V and 2 bases from J, the junction kept 8 bases outside the gene matches. The CDR3 is 19 amino acids. Germline V gives CDR1 SEHNR, CDR2 FQNEAQ (reference sequence). The CDR3 here is CASSSPRTSGGANTGELFF. DNA for the CDR3: TGTGCCAGCAGCTCCCCCCGGACTAGCGGGGGGGCAAACACCGGGGAGCTGTTTTTT.

This chain uses TRBV2 with TRBJ1-1; possibly TRBD1 for D (6 bases). V was shortened by 6 bases and J by 4 bases, with 12 bases between the two germline ends. The CDR3 extends over 13 amino acids. Germline CDR1 is SNHLY and CDR2 is FYNNEI. The CDR3 region is CASSNRAATEAFF. CDR3 coding DNA: TGTGCCAGCAGCAACAGGGCGGCCACTGAAGCTTTCTTT. Using reference TRBV2 and TRBJ1-1 for the parts outside the CDR3, the full variable domain is EPEVTQTPSHQVTQMGQEVILRCVPISNHLYFYWYRQILGQKVEFLVSFYNNEISEKSEIFDDQFSVERPDGSNFTLKIRSTKLEDSAMYFCASSNRAATEAFFGQGTRLTVV.

V and J are TRBV6-5 and TRBJ1-3; no definite D call. The germline V gene has CDR1 MNHEY and CDR2 SVGAGI. The CDR3 runs 14 residues. Trimming removed 4 bases at V and 0 bases at J, with 7 bases between. CDR3 sequence (DNA): TGTGCCAGCAGTTCGTTCAGCTCTGGAAACACCATATATTTT. This translates into CASSSFSSGNTIYF.

J is TRBJ1-4 and V is TRBV29-1; D gene ambiguous. CDR1 SQVTM and CDR2 ANQGSEA come from the germline V gene. V lost 4 bases and J 8 bases, leaving 11 bases between the germline ends. The CDR3 extends over 12 amino acids. The CDR3 sequence: CSVGISGEKLFF. CDR3 sequence (DNA): TGCAGCGTTGGAATATCCGGGGAAAAACTGTTTTTT.

The gene calls are TRBV5-1 and TRBJ2-7, with D unresolved. V was shortened by 0 bases and J by 7 bases, with 14 bases between the two germline ends. The CDR3 extends over 14 amino acids. Germline assignment: CDR1 SGHRS and CDR2 YFSETQ. The CDR3 region has the DNA TGCGCCAGCAGCTTGGAGGGATCGCCAGGAGAGCAGTACTTC. Encoded protein: CASSLEGSPGEQYF. Full variable domain (remainder filled in from reference TRBV5-1 and TRBJ2-7): KAGVTQTPRYLIKTRGQQVTLSCSPISGHRSVSWYQQTPGQGLQFLFEYFSETQRNKGNFPGRFSGRQFSNSRSEMNVSTLELGDSALYLCASSLEGSPGEQYFGPGTRLTVT.

The chain combines TRBV4-2 with TRBJ1-2; D is ambiguous. V shed 0 bases and J shed 4 bases, with 12 bases lying between them. Germline values: CDR1 LGHNA, CDR2 YNFKEQ. CDR3 length: 15 residues. CDR3: CASSQEIGNLYGYTF. CDR3 in DNA: TGTGCCAGCAGCCAAGAAATCGGGAACCTCTATGGCTACACCTTC.

V and J are TRBV5-4 and TRBJ1-4; the D gene is possibly TRBD1 (6 bases). The germline V gene has CDR1 SGHNT and CDR2 YYREEE (reference sequence). Trimming took 4 bases from V and 5 from J, leaving 18 bases between them. This CDR3 comprises 16 residues. CDR3 loop: CASSIGGLAGNEKLFF. CDR3 coding DNA: TGTGCCAGCAGCATAGGGGGTCTGGCAGGGAATGAAAAACTGTTTTTT.

This clone occurred a few times. The chain joins TRBV7-9 to TRBJ1-1, with 9 bases identical to TRBD1. The CDR3 runs 15 residues. V lost 1 base and J lost 4; bases outside the gene matches: 4. Germline lookup yields CDR1 SEHNR and CDR2 FQNEAQ (reference sequence). Written as DNA, the CDR3 is TGTGCCAGCAGCTTAGGTATACAGGGGGCCACTGAAGCTTTCTTT. Translating it yields CASSLGIQGATEAFF.

The V gene is TRBV6-5, the J gene TRBJ2-3; D uncertain. V lost 7 bases and J 6 bases, leaving 14 bases between the germline ends. The CDR3 consists of 13 residues. CDR1 and CDR2 (germline): MNHEY, SVGAGI. The CDR3 protein is CASTNDLGDTQYF. The CDR3 DNA follows: TGTGCCAGCACTAACGATTTGGGGGATACGCAGTATTTT.